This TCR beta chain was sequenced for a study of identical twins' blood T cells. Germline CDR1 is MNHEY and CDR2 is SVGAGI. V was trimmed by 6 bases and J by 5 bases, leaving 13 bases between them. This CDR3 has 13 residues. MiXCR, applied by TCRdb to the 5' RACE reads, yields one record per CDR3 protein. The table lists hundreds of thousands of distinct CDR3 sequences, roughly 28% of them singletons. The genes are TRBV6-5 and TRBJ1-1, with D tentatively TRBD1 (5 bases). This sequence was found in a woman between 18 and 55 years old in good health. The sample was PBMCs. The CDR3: CASSFGRTTEAFF. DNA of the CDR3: TGTGCCAGCAGCTTCGGACGGACAACTGAAGCTTTCTTT.